This entry features one T cell receptor (beta chain) sequence. Assay: immunoSEQ multiplex PCR; the TCRdb copy retains only in-frame clones and omits some. The sample shows approximately 100,000 clones, roughly 85% of them seen only once. This record comes from a study of blood T cell repertoires in COVID-19. In the study overall: PBMCs, B-cell-depleted T cells, or T cells were the source of the cDNA or gDNA that made up the material.

V shed 0 bases, J shed 1 base, and the junction held 5 bases outside the gene matches. The germline gives CDR1 MNHEY, CDR2 SVGAGI. This CDR3 has 16 amino acids. The TCR originated in a man older than 75 with acute or convalescent COVID-19. The chain combines TRBV6-5 with TRBJ1-1, with 7 bases fitting TRBD1. The specimen was peripheral blood. Written as DNA, the CDR3 is TGTGCCAGCAGTTACTCGTCCGGGACAGCGAACACTGAAGCTTTCTTT. This gives the protein CASSYSSGTANTEAFF.